The 27 T cell receptor beta chains in this list originate from one sample, sequenced in a study of blood T cell repertoires in COVID-19. TCRdb keeps only in-frame clones here, not all; method: immunoSEQ multiplex PCR. Among 150,000 to 200,000 clones, around 90% were seen once, and the ten largest hold about 1.4%. Sequencing was carried out using peripheral blood. The receptors were sampled from a woman between 45 and 65 years old with acute or convalescent COVID-19.

The genes are TRBV30 and TRBJ1-5; D gene uncertain. Trimming pared 3 bases from V and 6 bases from J, leaving 12 bases between. The CDR3 length is 13 residues. The germline V gene encodes CDR1 GTSNPN and CDR2 SVGIG (reference sequence). The CDR3: CAWSTQPGQPQHF. In DNA form, the CDR3 reads TGTGCCTGGAGCACACAGCCTGGTCAGCCCCAGCATTTT.

CDR3 sequence: CASSYQRAQGRADTQYF. Here the CDR3 DNA reads TGTGCCAGCAGCTATCAACGGGCACAGGGACGCGCAGATACGCAGTATTTT. The chain uses TRBV4-2 and TRBJ2-3, with a possible D match to TRBD1 (6 bases). Trimming took off 5 bases at V and 4 bases at J, with 22 bases between the two ends. The CDR3 has 17 amino acids. Germline CDR1 and CDR2: LGHNA and YNFKEQ.

The table lists this clone with a count of one. J is TRBJ2-7 and V is TRBV27, with D perhaps matching TRBD2 (5 bases). V was trimmed by 2 bases and J by 4 bases, leaving 9 bases between them. The CDR3 consists of 13 residues. Looked up from germline, CDR1 is MNHEY and CDR2 is SMNVEV (reference sequence). The CDR3 protein is CASSLAKRYEQYF. The CDR3 region has the DNA TGTGCCAGCAGTTTAGCGAAGCGGTACGAGCAGTACTTC.

Written as DNA, the CDR3 is TGCAGCGTAGGGGATTTGAGCTCTGGAAACACCATATATTTT. It translates to CSVGDLSSGNTIYF. V usage is TRBV29-1 and J usage is TRBJ1-3, with a weak D call TRBD1 (5 bases). This CDR3 contains 14 residues. The V end was cut by 6 bases, the J end by 0 bases, with 12 bases between. The V gene's germline CDR1 is SQVTM and CDR2 ANQGSEA.

This clone came up a few times. The chain carries TRBV6-5 and TRBJ2-7, with a possible D match to TRBD2 (5 bases). V was pared by 2 bases and J by 2 bases, with 7 bases between. Per germline, CDR1 MNHEY and CDR2 SVGAGI. The length of the CDR3 is 13 residues. The CDR3 region has the DNA TGTGCCAGCAGTTACGAGGGAGCCTACGAGCAGTACTTC. It codes for CASSYEGAYEQYF.

The sample holds a few counts of this clone. The chain couples TRBV7-2 to TRBJ1-2, with D possibly matching TRBD1 (5 bases). Trimming cost V 5 bases and J 7 bases, with 20 bases left between them. The CDR3 is made up of 15 amino acids. Germline CDR1 reads SGHTA; CDR2 reads FQGNSA. CDR3 region: CASSVTGHSLRGYTF. The CDR3 nucleotides read TGTGCCAGCAGCGTAACTGGACACTCGCTCCGTGGCTACACCTTC. The full variable domain, with the rest looked up from reference TRBV7-2 and TRBJ1-2, is GAGVSQSPSNKVTEKGKDVELRCDPISGHTALYWYRQSLGQGLEFLIYFQGNSAPDKSGLPSDRFSAERTGGSVSTLTIQRTQQEDSAVYLCASSVTGHSLRGYTFGSGTRLTVV.

The J gene is TRBJ1-6, the V gene TRBV27; 7 nucleotides line up with TRBD1. V lost 2 bases, J lost 4 bases, and 2 bases stayed unmatched. Germline-derived CDR1 and CDR2 are MNHEY and SMNVEV (reference sequence). The CDR3 is 15 residues long. CDR3 in amino acids: CASSLGTAYNSPLHF. The CDR3 DNA reads as TGTGCCAGCAGTTTAGGGACAGCTTATAATTCACCCCTCCACTTT.

The chain uses TRBV2 and TRBJ2-3; perhaps TRBD2 as D (5 bases). This CDR3 is 15 amino acids long. In germline, CDR1 is SNHLY, CDR2 FYNNEI. The germline V and J ends were trimmed by 4 bases and 2 bases, with 13 bases remaining between them. CDR3: CASSGATGSTDTQYF. Here the CDR3 DNA reads TGTGCCAGCAGTGGAGCGACGGGATCCACAGATACGCAGTATTTT.

The rearrangement links TRBV19 to TRBJ1-4; 8 bases align to TRBD1. CDR1 and CDR2 (germline): LNHDA, SQIVND (reference sequence). V lost 5 bases to trimming and J lost 4 bases; unmatched junction nucleotides: 3. CDR3 length: 14 residues. CDR3 loop: CASSGGQGNEKLFF. CDR3 bases: TGTGCCAGTAGTGGAGGACAGGGTAATGAAAAACTGTTTTTT.

V usage is TRBV3-1 (or the pseudogene TRBV3-2) and J usage is TRBJ2-7, with a tentative D call TRBD2 (6 bases). The V gene lost 2 bases and the J gene lost 3 bases, with 17 bases spanning the gap. This CDR3 contains 16 residues. CDR1 is LGHDT and CDR2 is YNNKEL in the germline V gene (reference sequence). DNA of the CDR3: TGTGCCAGCAGCCAATCATCCCTGGGGGGAAACTACGAGCAGTACTTC. It is translated as CASSQSSLGGNYEQYF.

A single count supports this clone. V is TRBV4-1 and J is TRBJ1-4, with 8 bases aligning to TRBD1. The trim removed 4 bases at V and 7 bases at J, leaving 8 bases unmatched. Per germline, CDR1 MGHRA and CDR2 YSYEKL. This CDR3 has 15 residues. CDR3 nucleotide sequence: TGCGCCAGCAGCCCCGGACAGGGTGGGGGTGAAAAACTGTTTTTT. The encoded protein is CASSPGQGGGEKLFF.

The DNA for the CDR3 is TGTGCCAGCTCACCGCCCCGGGACAGGCGTAATTCACCCCTCCACTTT. Its protein product is CASSPPRDRRNSPLHF. The chain couples TRBV18 to TRBJ1-6; 8 bases line up with TRBD1. V gave up 3 bases and J gave up 6 bases; unmatched junction bases: 7. Germline CDR1 and CDR2: KGHSH and LQKENI. The CDR3 loop spans 16 amino acids. Full variable domain (missing parts from reference TRBV18 and TRBJ1-6): NAGVMQNPRHLVRRRGQEARLRCSPMKGHSHVYWYRQLPEEGLKFMVYLQKENIIDESGMPKERFSAEFPKEGPSILRIQQVVRGDSAAYFCASSPPRDRRNSPLHFGNGTRLTVT.

The gene calls are TRBV9 and TRBJ1-2; TRBD1 aligns across 11 bases. Trimming cost V 3 bases and J 4 bases; bases outside gene matches: 5. Germline CDR1 and CDR2: SGDLS and YYNGEE. This CDR3 spans 15 amino acids. In DNA form, the CDR3 reads TGTGCCAGCAGCGCCAGGGGACAGGGGGTCTATGGCTACACCTTC. It codes for CASSARGQGVYGYTF.

The chain links TRBV7-9 to TRBJ1-2; D is ambiguous. The germline V and J ends were trimmed by 2 bases and 5 bases, with 9 bases remaining between them. Per the germline V gene, CDR1 is SEHNR and CDR2 is FQNEAQ (reference sequence). The CDR3 spans 13 residues. As DNA, the CDR3 is TGTGCCAGCAGCTTACTCCCGGGGTATGGCTACACCTTC. Translating gives CASSLLPGYGYTF. Together with reference TRBV7-9 and TRBJ1-2, the CDR3 gives the full variable domain: DTGVSQNPRHKITKRGQNVTFRCDPISEHNRLYWYRQTLGQGPEFLTYFQNEAQLEKSRLLSDRFSAERPKGSFSTLEIQRTEQGDSAMYLCASSLLPGYGYTFGSGTRLTVV.

The rearrangement uses TRBV5-1 and TRBJ1-1; D remains ambiguous. Trimming took off 4 bases at V and 0 bases at J, with 7 bases between the two ends. Germline CDR1 reads SGHRS; CDR2 reads YFSETQ. The length of the CDR3 is 13 residues. The CDR3: CASSVDMNTEAFF. Here the CDR3 DNA reads TGCGCCAGCAGCGTCGACATGAACACTGAAGCTTTCTTT.

This chain uses TRBV29-1 with TRBJ2-7, with D possibly TRBD1 on 6 matching bases. The V gene lost 7 bases and the J gene lost 3 bases, with 16 bases spanning the gap. The CDR3 covers 13 residues. CDR1 and CDR2 from the germline V gene are SQVTM and ANQGSEA. The CDR3 nucleotides are TGCAGCGCTGAGGCCAGGGGAGACTACGAGCAGTACTTC. It yields the protein CSAEARGDYEQYF.

The rearrangement joins TRBV30 to TRBJ1-5; 9 bases match TRBD1. The V segment lost 0 bases and the J segment 6 bases; nucleotides outside the gene matches: 6. Per germline, CDR1 GTSNPN and CDR2 SVGIG (reference sequence). This CDR3 comprises 15 residues. CDR3 nucleotides: TGTGCCTGGAGTGTACAGGGGGCGGCCGGTCAGCCCCAGCATTTT. Protein product: CAWSVQGAAGQPQHF.

This rearrangement joins TRBV7-9 to TRBJ1-1; D remains unclear. The V gene lost 5 bases and the J gene lost 1 base, with 11 bases spanning the gap. The CDR3 loop spans 14 amino acids. Germline assignment: CDR1 SEHNR and CDR2 FQNEAQ (reference sequence). The CDR3 DNA reads TGTGCCAGCAGCCCAGGTCCTTCGAACACTGAAGCTTTCTTT. As protein: CASSPGPSNTEAFF.

The chain recombines TRBV4-3 with TRBJ2-2, with D perhaps matching TRBD1 (6 bases). Germline CDR1 LGHNA, CDR2 YSLEER. The length of the CDR3 is 14 residues. V shed 4 bases and J shed 1 base, with 7 bases lying between them. The CDR3 bases are TGCGCCAGCAGCCCGACAGGGAACACCGGGGAGCTGTTTTTT. Translating it yields CASSPTGNTGELFF.

The CDR3 DNA is TGCAGTGCCCGGGGGAACACTGAAGCTTTCTTT. It is translated as CSARGNTEAFF. The genes are TRBV20-1 and TRBJ1-1; D remains unclear. Germline CDR1 and CDR2: DFQATT and SNEGSKA (reference sequence). The CDR3 spans 11 residues. Trimming shortened V by 6 bases and J by 1 base, and 6 bases separated the two germline ends.

V usage is TRBV6-5 and J usage is TRBJ1-5; D is undetermined. V was shortened by 6 bases and J by 5 bases, with 17 bases between the two germline ends. Germline lookup yields CDR1 MNHEY and CDR2 SVGAGI. The CDR3 is 15 amino acids. Here the CDR3 DNA reads TGTGCCAGCAGACCAGCCTGGGGAGGGTATCAGCCCCAGCATTTT. This sequence encodes CASRPAWGGYQPQHF.

The chain employs TRBV19 and TRBJ2-7; 8 nucleotides line up with TRBD1. V shed 10 bases, J shed 3 bases, and the junction held 5 bases outside the gene matches. The CDR3 is 12 amino acids. Germline CDR1 is LNHDA and CDR2 is SQIVND (reference sequence). The CDR3 here is CAILDRVYEQYF. The CDR3, as DNA: TGTGCCATCCTGGACAGGGTCTACGAGCAGTACTTC.

This chain uses TRBV5-4 with TRBJ2-3; TRBD1 matches 7 bases. The germline CDR1 and CDR2 sequences are SGHNT and YYREEE (reference sequence). The junction had 8 bases not matched to a gene; V was cut back by 3 bases and J by 4 bases. The CDR3 runs 15 residues. The CDR3 coding sequence is TGTGCCAGCAGCTCGGGACAGAAAAATGCAGATACGCAGTATTTT. Translation gives CASSSGQKNADTQYF.

The J gene is TRBJ2-7, the V gene TRBV5-6; perhaps TRBD2 as D (5 bases). The CDR3 totals 14 residues. The V end lost 0 bases, the J end lost 6 bases, and 13 bases lay between the germline ends. Per germline, CDR1 SGHDT and CDR2 YYEEEE. The CDR3 spells CASSLVYSSGEQYF. The CDR3 bases are TGTGCCAGCAGCTTGGTCTATTCGAGCGGCGAGCAGTACTTC.

This chain joins TRBV7-9 and TRBJ1-4; D gene uncertain. From germline, CDR1 is SEHNR and CDR2 FQNEAQ (reference sequence). V was pared by 2 bases and J by 8 bases, with 6 bases between. The CDR3 extends over 12 amino acids. CDR3 amino acids: CASSLLEEKLFF. The CDR3 DNA is TGTGCCAGCAGCTTATTGGAGGAAAAACTGTTTTTT.

The chain is built from TRBV19 and TRBJ1-6, with unresolved D. The ends were cut back, 6 bases at V and 9 bases at J, with 12 bases in the middle. The CDR3 loop spans 13 amino acids. The germline gives CDR1 LNHDA, CDR2 SQIVND (reference sequence). CDR3 coding DNA: TGTGCCAGTAGCGATACTACCGGTTCACCCCTCCACTTT. This encodes CASSDTTGSPLHF.

This chain connects TRBV13 to TRBJ2-3, with 11 bases fitting TRBD2. The V segment lost 4 bases and the J segment 2 bases; nucleotides outside the gene matches: 5. The CDR3 consists of 16 residues. Germline CDR1 and CDR2: PRHDT and FYEKMQ (reference sequence). This CDR3 reads CASSSSSGGFTDTQYF. The CDR3 region has the DNA TGTGCCAGCAGCTCCTCTAGCGGGGGGTTCACAGATACGCAGTATTTT.